The present entry profiles one T cell receptor (beta chain) with its context. This clone's antigen is unknown. Within one base of it there is no much larger clone, and no base qualities were kept. The CDR3 regions of human TCRbeta chains were analyzed by immunosequencing. The study's processing was this. Repertoire TCRs were checked for matches against a reference library of SARS-CoV-2-specific TCRs that had been generated using the MIRA antigen-specificity platform. Breadth was defined as the fraction of unique TCRs that were SARS-CoV-2-associated, and depth was defined as the fraction of total T cells that were SARS-CoV-2-associated. Using the MIRA data, each spike-specific TCR was assigned both to the spike region to which the TCR was reactive and to a CD4 or CD8 class. Log10-transformed breadth and depth values were compared by one-way ANOVA with Sidak's multiple comparisons tests. TCRdb's version of the immuneACCESS table is confined to in-frame rearrangements and falls short of the full clone set. An unresolved V gene accounts for under half of the shortfall where checked; the remainder is of unknown origin. For V, J and clone size, that table is used; D and trimming come from the DNA. In this sample the table shows 110,000 to 150,000 clones, 92% of which occur a single time. The ten top clones hold about 3.5% of the sample.

The sample originates from a study of T cell responses to AZD1222 COVID-19 vaccine (TCRdb year 2021). Broadly, across the study: AZD1222 recipients with second doses at about 4 weeks or about 12 weeks were pooled, because spike-specific TCR depth and breadth did not differ between schedules. TCR sequencing covered 233 trial participants: 207 given two doses of AZD1222 and approximately 26 given two doses of MenACWY control vaccine. Trial participants were enrolled into age subgroups of 18-55, 56-69 and 70-plus years, which contained about 150, 28 and 57 TCR-sequenced participants, respectively. The paper as a whole reports these results and caveats: After two AZD1222 doses, both the breadth and the depth of spike-specific TCRs were significantly higher than at day 0 and than in MenACWY recipients. Because no samples from the day 14 peak response were available, repertoires could be characterized only after the peak T cell response. Nearly half of unique spike-specific TCRs reportedly recognized epitopes outside regions mutated in the B.1.351 and B.1.1.7 variants. The whole spike protein was spanned by vaccine-associated CD4 TCRs, and dominant responses were seen in regions 160-218 and 743-854. Conclusions about previously exposed vaccinees are limited, since just six AZD1222 recipients were seropositive for SARS-CoV-2 at baseline. Most participants were white British and females outnumbered males, and the authors suggested that clonal diversity may have been underestimated. The 56-69-year group was small, and its depth increase did not reach significance, likely because of low power.

This specimen's time point label, interpreted: baseline before first vaccination. Samples from vaccinated people were obtained from the UK trials COV001 and COV002, which included a single-blind randomized controlled phase 2/3 trial of AZD1222 (ChAdOx1 nCoV-19) in healthy adults. Trial participant PBMC samples were collected at day 0 and day 28 after the second dose for TCRbeta chain sequencing. The source was peripheral blood, collected on day 0 of AZD1222 vaccination. The source of this sequence is an adult in good health.

CDR3 reads: CASIRLAGSQETQYF. The sequence in DNA is TGTGCCAGCATACGACTAGCGGGATCTCAAGAGACCCAGTACTTC. Rearrangement joined TRBV2 to TRBJ2-5; 11 central bases correspond to TRBD2. The CDR3 spans 15 residues, from the cysteine through the phenylalanine. Of the read, only the CDR3 DNA is kept; its 45 bases are in frame from base 1. CDR1 and CDR2, looked up from the germline V gene, are SNHLY and FYNNEI. Trimming removed 7 bases from V and 2 bases from J; the gene matches leave 6 bases unexplained.